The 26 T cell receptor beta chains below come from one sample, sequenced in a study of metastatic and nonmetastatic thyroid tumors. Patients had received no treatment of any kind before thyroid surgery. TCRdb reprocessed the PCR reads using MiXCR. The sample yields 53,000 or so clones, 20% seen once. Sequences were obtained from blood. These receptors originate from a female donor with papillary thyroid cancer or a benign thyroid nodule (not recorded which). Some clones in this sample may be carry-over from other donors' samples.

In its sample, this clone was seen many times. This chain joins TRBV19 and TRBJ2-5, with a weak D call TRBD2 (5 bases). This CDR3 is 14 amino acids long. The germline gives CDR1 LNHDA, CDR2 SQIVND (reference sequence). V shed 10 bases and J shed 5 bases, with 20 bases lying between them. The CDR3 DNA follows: TGTGCCACCGCGCCAGCCCGGGGTTGGGAGACCCAGTACTTC. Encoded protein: CATAPARGWETQYF. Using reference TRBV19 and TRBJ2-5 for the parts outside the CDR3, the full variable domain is DGGITQSPKYLFRKEGQNVTLSCEQNLNHDAMYWYRQDPGQGLRLIYYSQIVNDFQKGDIAEGYSVSREKKESFPLTVTSAQKNPTAFYLCATAPARGWETQYFGPGTRLLVL.

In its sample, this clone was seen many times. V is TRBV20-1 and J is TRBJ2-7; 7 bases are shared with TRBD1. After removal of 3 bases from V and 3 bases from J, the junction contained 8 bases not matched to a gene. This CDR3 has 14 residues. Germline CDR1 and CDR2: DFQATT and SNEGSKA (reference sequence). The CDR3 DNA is TGCAGTGCTAGTGCGACAGGGACAAGCTACGAGCAGTACTTC. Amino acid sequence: CSASATGTSYEQYF.

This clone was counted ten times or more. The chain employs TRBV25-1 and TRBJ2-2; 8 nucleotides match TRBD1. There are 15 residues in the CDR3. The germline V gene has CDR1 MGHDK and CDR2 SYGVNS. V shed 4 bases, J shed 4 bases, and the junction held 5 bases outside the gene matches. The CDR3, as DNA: TGTGCCAGCAGTGTGGACAGGGCCCCCACCGGGGAGCTGTTTTTT. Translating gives CASSVDRAPTGELFF.

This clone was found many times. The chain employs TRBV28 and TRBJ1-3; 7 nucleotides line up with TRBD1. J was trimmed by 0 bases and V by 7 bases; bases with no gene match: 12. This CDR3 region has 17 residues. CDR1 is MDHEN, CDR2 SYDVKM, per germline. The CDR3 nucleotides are TGTGCCAGCAAAGAGAGGGGGCAGCCATACTCTGGAAACACCATATATTTT. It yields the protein CASKERGQPYSGNTIYF. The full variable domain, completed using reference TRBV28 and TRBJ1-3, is DVKVTQSSRYLVKRTGEKVFLECVQDMDHENMFWYRQDPGLGLRLIYFSYDVKMKEKGDIPEGYSVSREKKERFSLILESASTNQTSMYLCASKERGQPYSGNTIYFGEGSWLTVV.

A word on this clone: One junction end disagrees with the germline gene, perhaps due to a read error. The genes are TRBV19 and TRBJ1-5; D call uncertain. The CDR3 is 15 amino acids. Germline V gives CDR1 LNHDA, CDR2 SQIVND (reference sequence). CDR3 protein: CASRPSRDGNQPRHF. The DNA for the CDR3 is TGTGCCAGTAGACCCTCCCGGGATGGCAATCAGCCCCGGCATTTT.

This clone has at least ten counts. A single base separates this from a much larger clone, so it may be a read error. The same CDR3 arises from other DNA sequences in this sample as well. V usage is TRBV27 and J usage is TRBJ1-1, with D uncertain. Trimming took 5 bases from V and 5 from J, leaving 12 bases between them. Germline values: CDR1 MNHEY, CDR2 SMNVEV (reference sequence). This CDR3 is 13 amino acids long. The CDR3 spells CASSPKTFTEAFF. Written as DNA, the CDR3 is TGTGCCAGCAGTCCTAAGACATTTACTGAAGCTTTCTTT.

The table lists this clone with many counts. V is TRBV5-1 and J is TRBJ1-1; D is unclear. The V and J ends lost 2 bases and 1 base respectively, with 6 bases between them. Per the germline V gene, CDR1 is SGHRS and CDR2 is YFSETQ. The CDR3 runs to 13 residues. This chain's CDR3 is CASSFWGNTEAFF. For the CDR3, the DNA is TGCGCCAGCAGCTTTTGGGGGAACACTGAAGCTTTCTTT.

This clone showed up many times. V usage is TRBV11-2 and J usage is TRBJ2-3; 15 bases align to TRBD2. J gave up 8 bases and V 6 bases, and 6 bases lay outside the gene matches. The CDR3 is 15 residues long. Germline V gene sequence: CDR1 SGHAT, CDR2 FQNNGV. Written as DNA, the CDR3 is TGTGCCAGCAGTACGGGACTAGCGGGAGGAGGTACGCAGTATTTT. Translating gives CASSTGLAGGGTQYF. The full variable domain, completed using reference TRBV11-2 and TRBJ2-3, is EAGVAQSPRYKIIEKRQSVAFWCNPISGHATLYWYQQILGQGPKLLIQFQNNGVVDDSQLPKDRFSAERLKGVDSTLKIQPAKLEDSAVYLCASSTGLAGGGTQYFGPGTRLTVL.

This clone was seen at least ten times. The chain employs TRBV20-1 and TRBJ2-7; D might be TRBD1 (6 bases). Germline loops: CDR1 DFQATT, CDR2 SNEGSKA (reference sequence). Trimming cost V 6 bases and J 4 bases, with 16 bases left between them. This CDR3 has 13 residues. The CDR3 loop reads CSADRRPRYEQYF. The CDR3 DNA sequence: TGCAGTGCCGACAGGAGACCTAGGTACGAGCAGTACTTC.

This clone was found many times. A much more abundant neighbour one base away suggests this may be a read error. CDR3 protein: CSARTQSDSPPHF. The CDR3 coding sequence is TGCAGTGCTCGAACACAGAGCGACTCACCCCCCCACTTT. The rearrangement links TRBV20-1 to TRBJ1-6; no clear D. CDR3 size: 13 residues. Germline V lookup: CDR1 DFQATT, CDR2 SNEGSKA (reference sequence).

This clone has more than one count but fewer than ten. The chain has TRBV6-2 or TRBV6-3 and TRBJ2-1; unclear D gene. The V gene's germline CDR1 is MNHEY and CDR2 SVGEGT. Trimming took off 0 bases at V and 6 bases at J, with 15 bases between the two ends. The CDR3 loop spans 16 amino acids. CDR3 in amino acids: CASSYSLLVERNEQFF. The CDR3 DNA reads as TGTGCCAGCAGTTACTCTCTGCTCGTCGAACGCAATGAGCAGTTCTTC.

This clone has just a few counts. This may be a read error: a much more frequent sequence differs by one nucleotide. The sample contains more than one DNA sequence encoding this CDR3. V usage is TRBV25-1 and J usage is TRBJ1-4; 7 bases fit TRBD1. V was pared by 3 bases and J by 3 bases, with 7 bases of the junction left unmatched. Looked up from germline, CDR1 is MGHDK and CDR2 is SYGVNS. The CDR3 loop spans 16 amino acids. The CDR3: CASSDPQGEANEKLFF. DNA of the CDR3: TGTGCCAGCAGTGATCCCCAGGGGGAAGCTAATGAAAAACTGTTTTTT.

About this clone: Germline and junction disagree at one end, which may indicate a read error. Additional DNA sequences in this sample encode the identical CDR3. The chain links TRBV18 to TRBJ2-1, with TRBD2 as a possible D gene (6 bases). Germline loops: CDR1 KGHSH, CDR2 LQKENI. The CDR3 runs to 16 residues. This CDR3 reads CASSPMAGGLGNEQFF. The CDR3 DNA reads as TGTGCGAGCTCACCGATGGCTGGAGGGCTTGGCAATGAGCAGTTCTTC.

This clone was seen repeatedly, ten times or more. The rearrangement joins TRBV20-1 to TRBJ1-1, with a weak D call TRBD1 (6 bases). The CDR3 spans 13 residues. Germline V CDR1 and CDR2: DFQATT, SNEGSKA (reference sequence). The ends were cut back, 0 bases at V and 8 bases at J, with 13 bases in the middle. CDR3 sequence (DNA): TGCAGTGCTAGAGATGAGGGGGAAGGGGAAGCTTTCTTT. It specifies CSARDEGEGEAFF.

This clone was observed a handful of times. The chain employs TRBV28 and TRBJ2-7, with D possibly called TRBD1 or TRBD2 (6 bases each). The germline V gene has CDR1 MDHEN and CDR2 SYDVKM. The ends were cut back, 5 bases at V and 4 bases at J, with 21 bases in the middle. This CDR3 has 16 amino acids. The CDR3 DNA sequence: TGTGCCAGCAGTGGGGGGCAGTCTAGCGATATTTACGAGCAGTACTTC. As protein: CASSGGQSSDIYEQYF.

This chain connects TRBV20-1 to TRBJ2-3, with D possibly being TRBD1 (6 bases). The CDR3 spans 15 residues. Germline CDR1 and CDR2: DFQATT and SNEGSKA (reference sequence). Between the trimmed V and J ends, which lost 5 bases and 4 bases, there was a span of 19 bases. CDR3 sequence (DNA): TGCAGTGCTTCAATTCCCCGGACAGTACCAGATACGCAGTATTTT. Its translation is CSASIPRTVPDTQYF.

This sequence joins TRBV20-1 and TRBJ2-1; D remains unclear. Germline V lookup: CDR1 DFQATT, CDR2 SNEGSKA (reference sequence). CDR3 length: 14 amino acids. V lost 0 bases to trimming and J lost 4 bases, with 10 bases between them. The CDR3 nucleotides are TGCAGTGCTAGAGATCTAAGGCAATACAATGAGCAGTTCTTC. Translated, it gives CSARDLRQYNEQFF.

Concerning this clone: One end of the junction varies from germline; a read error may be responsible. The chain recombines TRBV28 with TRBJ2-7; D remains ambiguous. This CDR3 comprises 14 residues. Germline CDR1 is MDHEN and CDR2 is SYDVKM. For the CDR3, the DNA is TGTGCCAGCAGTTTAGCAGTGGGCGCGTACGAGCAGAACTTC. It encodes CASSLAVGAYEQNF.

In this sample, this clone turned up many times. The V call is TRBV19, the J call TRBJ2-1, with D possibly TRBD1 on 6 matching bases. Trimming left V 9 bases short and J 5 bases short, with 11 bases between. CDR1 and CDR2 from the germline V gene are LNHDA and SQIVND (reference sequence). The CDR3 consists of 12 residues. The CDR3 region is CASSWGHNEQFF. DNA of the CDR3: TGTGCCAGCAGTTGGGGGCACAATGAGCAGTTCTTC. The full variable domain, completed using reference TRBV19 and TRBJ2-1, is DGGITQSPKYLFRKEGQNVTLSCEQNLNHDAMYWYRQDPGQGLRLIYYSQIVNDFQKGDIAEGYSVSREKKESFPLTVTSAQKNPTAFYLCASSWGHNEQFFGPGTRLTVL.

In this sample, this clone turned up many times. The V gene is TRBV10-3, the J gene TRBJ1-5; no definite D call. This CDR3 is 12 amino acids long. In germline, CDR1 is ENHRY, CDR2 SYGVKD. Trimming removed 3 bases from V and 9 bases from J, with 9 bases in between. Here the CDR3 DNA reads TGTGCCATCAGTGATGACCCCCTGCCCCAGCATTTT. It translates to CAISDDPLPQHF.

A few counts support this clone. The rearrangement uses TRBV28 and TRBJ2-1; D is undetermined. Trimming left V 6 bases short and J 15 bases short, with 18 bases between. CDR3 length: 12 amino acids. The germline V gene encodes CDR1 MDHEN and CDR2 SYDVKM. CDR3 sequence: CASSLLTARTFF. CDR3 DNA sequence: TGTGCCAGCAGCCTATTGACCGCCAGGACGTTCTTC.

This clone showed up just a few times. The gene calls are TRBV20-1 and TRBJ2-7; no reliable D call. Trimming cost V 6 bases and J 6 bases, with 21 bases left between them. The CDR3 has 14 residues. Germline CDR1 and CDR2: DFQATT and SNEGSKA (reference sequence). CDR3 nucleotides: TGCAGTGCAGAGATTCGTCGTGTTGAAAGCGAGCAGTACTTC. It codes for CSAEIRRVESEQYF.

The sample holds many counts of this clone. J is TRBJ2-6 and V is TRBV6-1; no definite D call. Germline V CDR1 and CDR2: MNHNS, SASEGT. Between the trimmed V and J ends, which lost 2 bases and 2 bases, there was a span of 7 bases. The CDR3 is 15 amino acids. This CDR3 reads CASSESGAGANVLTF. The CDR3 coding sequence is TGTGCCAGCAGTGAATCAGGTGCTGGGGCCAACGTCCTGACTTTC.

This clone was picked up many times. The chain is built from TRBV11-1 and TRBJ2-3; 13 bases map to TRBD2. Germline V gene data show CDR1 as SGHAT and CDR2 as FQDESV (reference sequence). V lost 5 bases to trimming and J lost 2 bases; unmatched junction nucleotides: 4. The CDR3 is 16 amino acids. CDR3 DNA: TGTGCCAGCAGCCTAGGACTAGCGGGAGCCACAGATACGCAGTATTTT. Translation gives CASSLGLAGATDTQYF.

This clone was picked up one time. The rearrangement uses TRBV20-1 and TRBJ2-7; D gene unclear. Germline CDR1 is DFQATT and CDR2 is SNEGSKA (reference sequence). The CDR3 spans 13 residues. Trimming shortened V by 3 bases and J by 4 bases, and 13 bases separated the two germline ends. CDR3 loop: CSASLQAVYEQYF. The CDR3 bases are TGCAGTGCTAGTCTTCAGGCGGTGTACGAGCAGTACTTC.

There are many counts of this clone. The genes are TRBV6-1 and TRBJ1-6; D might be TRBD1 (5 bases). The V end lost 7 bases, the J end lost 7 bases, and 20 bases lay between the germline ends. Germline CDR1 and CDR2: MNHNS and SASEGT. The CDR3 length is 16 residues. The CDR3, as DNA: TGTGCCAGCAACCTAGGGATGGGACGGATAAATTCACCCCTCCACTTT. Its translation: CASNLGMGRINSPLHF.